Reported below is one T cell receptor beta chain. Antigen specificity is unknown. The data were taken from a study of shared clonotypes between healthy human individuals. Study-level information: The cohort comprised a couple of women and a few men. Their ages spanned 18 to 49 years.

Germline assignment: CDR1 SGHAT and CDR2 FQNNGV. There are 16 residues in the CDR3. After removal of 5 bases from V and 0 bases from J, the junction contained 9 bases not matched to a gene. Measured with immunoSEQ multiplex PCR; TCRdb has only the in-frame clones, and not every one. There are 150,000 to 200,000 clones in the sample; 66% occur only once, and 10% lies in the top ten. Study-wide points: Memory subsets generally showed lower estimated richness than naive subsets.

Sequenced: memory CD4+ T cells sorted from blood. As for subset: CD45RA-negative fraction. This chain joins TRBV11-2 and TRBJ2-7; 8 bases are shared with TRBD2. The source is a man aged 25-45 years in good health. The CDR3 region is CASSNTSGLVSYEQYF. The DNA for the CDR3 is TGTGCCAGCAGCAACACCTCGGGACTAGTCTCCTACGAGCAGTACTTC.